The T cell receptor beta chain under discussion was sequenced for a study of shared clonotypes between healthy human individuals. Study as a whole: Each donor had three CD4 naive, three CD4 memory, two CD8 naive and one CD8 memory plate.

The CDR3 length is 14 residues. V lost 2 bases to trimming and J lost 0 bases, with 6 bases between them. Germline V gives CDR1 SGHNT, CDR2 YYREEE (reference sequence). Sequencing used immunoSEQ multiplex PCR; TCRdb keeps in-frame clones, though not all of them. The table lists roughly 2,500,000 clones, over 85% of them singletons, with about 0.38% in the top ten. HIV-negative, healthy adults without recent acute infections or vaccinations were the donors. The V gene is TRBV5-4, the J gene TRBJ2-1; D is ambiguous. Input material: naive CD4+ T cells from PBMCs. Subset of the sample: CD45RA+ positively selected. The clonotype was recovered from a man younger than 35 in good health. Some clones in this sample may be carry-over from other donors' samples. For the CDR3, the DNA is TGTGCCAGCAGCTTTGCTAACTCCTACAATGAGCAGTTCTTC. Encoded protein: CASSFANSYNEQFF.